These 10 T cell receptor beta chains share one sample of origin, sequenced in a study of T cells in localized non-small cell lung cancer. Produced via immunoSEQ multiplex PCR; TCRdb's table is partial and in-frame only. Seen here are about 36,000 clones, roughly 92% observed once, and the top ten hold more than 5.5%. Sequenced here: peripheral blood, sampled before any cancer treatment. The receptor set was obtained from a female donor older than 55 with stage I lung adenocarcinoma.

The rearrangement uses TRBV10-3 and TRBJ1-5; no clear D. There are 15 residues in the CDR3. Per the germline V gene, CDR1 is ENHRY and CDR2 is SYGVKD. Trimming took 4 bases from V and 2 from J, leaving 12 bases between them. The CDR3 here is CAISAEGQGNQPQHF. Here the CDR3 DNA reads TGTGCCATCAGTGCAGAGGGCCAGGGCAATCAGCCCCAGCATTTT.

This sequence joins TRBV28 and TRBJ2-2; unclear D gene. Trimming took 4 bases from V and 8 from J, leaving 17 bases between them. The CDR3 sequence is 15 residues long. The germline V gene has CDR1 MDHEN and CDR2 SYDVKM. The CDR3 loop is CASSSRPPMVGELFF. The CDR3 nucleotides are TGTGCCAGCAGTTCCCGTCCCCCCATGGTTGGGGAGCTGTTTTTT.

The rearrangement links TRBV6-5 to TRBJ2-5; D is uncertain. The CDR3 runs 15 residues. Deletions cut 5 bases from V and 5 bases from J, with 18 bases between. Germline CDR1 MNHEY, CDR2 SVGAGI. The CDR3 here is CASSRSGVGAETQYF. Here the CDR3 DNA reads TGTGCCAGCAGTCGCTCGGGCGTCGGAGCCGAGACCCAGTACTTC.

V usage is TRBV5-4 and J usage is TRBJ2-1; tentatively, D is TRBD2 (6 bases). Trimming cost V 4 bases and J 6 bases, with 14 bases left between them. Germline V gene sequence: CDR1 SGHNT, CDR2 YYREEE (reference sequence). CDR3 length equals 14 residues. This CDR3 is CASSPGGGRNEQFF. The CDR3 DNA reads TGTGCCAGCAGCCCCGGGGGAGGCCGCAATGAGCAGTTCTTC.

The rearrangement joins TRBV5-1 to TRBJ1-4; TRBD1 matches at 7 bases. Unmatched junction bases numbered 4, after V lost 4 bases and J lost 7 bases. The CDR3 contains 13 residues. Germline assignment: CDR1 SGHRS and CDR2 YFSETQ. Here the CDR3 reads CASSIGQVEKLFF. CDR3 DNA sequence: TGCGCCAGCAGCATAGGACAGGTTGAAAAACTGTTTTTT.

The chain uses TRBV7-2 and TRBJ2-1; D is uncertain. CDR1 and CDR2 from the germline V gene are SGHTA and FQGNSA. Trimming removed 2 bases from V and 0 bases from J, with 14 bases in between. The CDR3 has 17 residues. CDR3 protein: CASSLQSGPSSYNEQFF. The CDR3 DNA reads as TGTGCCAGCAGCTTACAATCTGGCCCTAGCTCCTACAATGAGCAGTTCTTC. Supplemented by reference TRBV7-2 and TRBJ2-1, the full variable domain reads GAGVSQSPSNKVTEKGKDVELRCDPISGHTALYWYRQSLGQGLEFLIYFQGNSAPDKSGLPSDRFSAERTGGSVSTLTIQRTQQEDSAVYLCASSLQSGPSSYNEQFFGPGTRLTVL.

The rearrangement uses TRBV5-1 and TRBJ2-4; D possibly corresponds to TRBD2 (6 bases). Trimming pared 3 bases from V and 8 bases from J, leaving 18 bases between. Per the germline V gene, CDR1 is SGHRS and CDR2 is YFSETQ. CDR3 size: 15 residues. This chain's CDR3 is CASSWSDGTRDIQYF. DNA of the CDR3: TGCGCCAGCAGCTGGTCGGACGGGACTCGGGACATTCAGTACTTC.

The chain couples TRBV11-3 to TRBJ2-6, with 10 positions matching TRBD1. The CDR3 consists of 17 residues. Losses at the gene ends were 5 bases for V and 0 bases for J; bases not matched to a gene: 4. Per the germline V gene, CDR1 is SGHNT and CDR2 is YENEEA. CDR3 DNA sequence: TGTGCCAGCAGCGCCGGGACAGGGGTCTCTGGGGCCAACGTCCTGACTTTC. As protein: CASSAGTGVSGANVLTF.

V gene TRBV6-6 combines with J gene TRBJ1-6; the D gene is possibly TRBD1 (6 bases). The CDR3 runs 13 residues. Germline V gene data show CDR1 as MNHNY and CDR2 as SVGAGI (reference sequence). The germline V and J ends were trimmed by 8 bases and 6 bases, with 11 bases remaining between them. As DNA, the CDR3 is TGTGCCAGCTTAGAGGGGGGTAATTCACCCCTCCACTTT. Encoded protein: CASLEGGNSPLHF.

The rearrangement joins TRBV5-5 to TRBJ2-1; TRBD2 agrees at 9 bases. CDR1 and CDR2 from the germline V gene are SGHKS and YYEKEE (reference sequence). CDR3 length: 19 amino acids. V trimming: 4 bases; J trimming: 7 bases; junction bases outside the gene matches: 21. The CDR3: CASSLEASGELVLGNEQFF. In DNA, the CDR3 is TGTGCCAGCAGCCTCGAGGCTAGCGGGGAACTCGTTTTGGGGAATGAGCAGTTCTTC.